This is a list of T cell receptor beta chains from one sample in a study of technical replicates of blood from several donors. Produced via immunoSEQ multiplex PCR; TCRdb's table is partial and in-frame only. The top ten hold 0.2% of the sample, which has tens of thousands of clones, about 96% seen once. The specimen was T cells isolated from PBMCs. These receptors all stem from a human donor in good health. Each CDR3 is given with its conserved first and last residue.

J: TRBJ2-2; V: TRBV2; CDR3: CAGKLNRGAGELFF
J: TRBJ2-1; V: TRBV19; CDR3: CASSNRAYNEQFF
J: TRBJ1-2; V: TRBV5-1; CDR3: CASSLVGRSAYYGYTF
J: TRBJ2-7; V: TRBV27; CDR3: CASLSYEGLAGGEQYF
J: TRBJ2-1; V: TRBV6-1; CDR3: CASSEFRVEQFF
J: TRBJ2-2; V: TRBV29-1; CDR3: CSVVHQGSGELFF
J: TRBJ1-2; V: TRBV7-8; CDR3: CASSTRTNYGYTF
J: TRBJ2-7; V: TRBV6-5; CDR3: CASSPSGGAPYEQYF
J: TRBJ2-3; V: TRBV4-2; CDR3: CASSQDIRGADTQYF
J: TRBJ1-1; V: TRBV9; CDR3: CASSVVAAQNTEAFF
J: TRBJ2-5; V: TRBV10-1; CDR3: CASSEGHEETQYF
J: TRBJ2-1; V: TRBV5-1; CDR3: CASSLGLAGGPGYNEQFF
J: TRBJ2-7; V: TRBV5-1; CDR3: CASSVDPLGASYEQYF
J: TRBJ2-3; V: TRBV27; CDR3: CASSYDQREGIDTQYF
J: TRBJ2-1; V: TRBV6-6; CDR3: CASSPSRTSSEQFF
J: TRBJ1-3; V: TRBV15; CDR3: CATRGQGRSGNTIYF
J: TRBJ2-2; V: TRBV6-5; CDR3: CASSLRGAGNTGELFF
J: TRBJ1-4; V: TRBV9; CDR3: CASSVGPGADEKLFF
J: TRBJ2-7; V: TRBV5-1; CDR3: CASSLDIPGLQTYEQYF
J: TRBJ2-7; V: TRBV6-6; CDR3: CASSYLTGPYEQYF
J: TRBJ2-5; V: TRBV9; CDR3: CASSKDATQETQYF
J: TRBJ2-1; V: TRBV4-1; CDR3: CASSQDPAGGPREQFF
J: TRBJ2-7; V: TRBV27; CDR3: CASKHPALSSYEQYF
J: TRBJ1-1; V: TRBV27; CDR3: CASRRDGLDTEAFF
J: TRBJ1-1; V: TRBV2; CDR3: CASRDRLMNTEAFF
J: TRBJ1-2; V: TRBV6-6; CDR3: CASRQGQGNGYTF
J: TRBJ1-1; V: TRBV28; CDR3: CASSALGQGRKDTEAFF
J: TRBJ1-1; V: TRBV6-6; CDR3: CASSYSRGSGNTEAFF